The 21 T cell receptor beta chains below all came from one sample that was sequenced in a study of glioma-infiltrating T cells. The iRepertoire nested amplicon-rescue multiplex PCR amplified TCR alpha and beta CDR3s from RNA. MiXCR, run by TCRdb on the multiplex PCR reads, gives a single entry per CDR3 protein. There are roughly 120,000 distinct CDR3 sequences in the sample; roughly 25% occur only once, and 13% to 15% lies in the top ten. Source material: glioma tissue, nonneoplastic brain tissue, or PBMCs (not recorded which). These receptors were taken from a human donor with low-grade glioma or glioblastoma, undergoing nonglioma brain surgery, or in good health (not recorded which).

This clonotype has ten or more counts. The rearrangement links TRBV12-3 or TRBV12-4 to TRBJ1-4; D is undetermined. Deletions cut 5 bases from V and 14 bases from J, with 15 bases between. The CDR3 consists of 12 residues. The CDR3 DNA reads TGTGCCAGCAGTCCGCTGACAACGCCGCTGTTTTTT. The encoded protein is CASSPLTTPLFF.

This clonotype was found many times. Here the CDR3 DNA reads TGCAGTGCTGACGCAGGGGGTCGAGGGACTGAAGCTTTCTTT. Protein sequence: CSADAGGRGTEAFF. The chain combines TRBV20-1 with TRBJ1-1, with 7 bases lining up with TRBD1. This CDR3 is built from 14 residues. Unmatched junction bases numbered 11, after V lost 5 bases and J lost 5 bases. CDR1 is DFQATT and CDR2 is SNEGSKA in the germline V gene (reference sequence).

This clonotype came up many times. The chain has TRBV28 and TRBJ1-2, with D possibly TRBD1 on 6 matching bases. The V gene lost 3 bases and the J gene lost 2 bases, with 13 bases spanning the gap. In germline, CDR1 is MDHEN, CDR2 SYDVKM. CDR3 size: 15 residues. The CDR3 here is CASSFSGGSNYGYTF. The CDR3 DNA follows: TGTGCCAGCAGTTTCTCGGGGGGCAGCAACTATGGCTACACCTTC.

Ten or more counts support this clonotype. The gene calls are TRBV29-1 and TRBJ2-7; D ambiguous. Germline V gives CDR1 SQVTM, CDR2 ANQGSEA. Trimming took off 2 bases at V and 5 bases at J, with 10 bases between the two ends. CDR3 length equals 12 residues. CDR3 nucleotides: TGCAGCGTTGAAAGGGCAGTCCACGAGCAGTACTTC. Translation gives CSVERAVHEQYF.

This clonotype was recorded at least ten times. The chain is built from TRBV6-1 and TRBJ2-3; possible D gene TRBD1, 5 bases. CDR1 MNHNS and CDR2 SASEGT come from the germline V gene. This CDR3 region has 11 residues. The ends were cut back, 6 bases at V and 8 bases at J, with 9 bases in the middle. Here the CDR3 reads CASSPGPTQYF. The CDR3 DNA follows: TGTGCCAGCAGCCCAGGGCCTACGCAGTATTTT.

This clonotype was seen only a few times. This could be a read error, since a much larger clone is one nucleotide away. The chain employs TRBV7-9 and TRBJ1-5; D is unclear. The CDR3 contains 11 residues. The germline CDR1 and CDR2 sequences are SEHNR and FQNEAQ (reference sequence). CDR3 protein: CASGLYQPQHF. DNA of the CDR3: TGTGCCAGCGGCTTATACCAGCCCCAGCATTTT.

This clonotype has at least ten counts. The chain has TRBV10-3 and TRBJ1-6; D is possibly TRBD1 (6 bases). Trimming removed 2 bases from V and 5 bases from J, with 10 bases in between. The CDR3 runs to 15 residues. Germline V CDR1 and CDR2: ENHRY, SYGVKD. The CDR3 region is CAISETRDNNSPLHF. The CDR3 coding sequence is TGTGCCATCAGTGAGACCCGGGACAATAATTCACCCCTCCACTTT.

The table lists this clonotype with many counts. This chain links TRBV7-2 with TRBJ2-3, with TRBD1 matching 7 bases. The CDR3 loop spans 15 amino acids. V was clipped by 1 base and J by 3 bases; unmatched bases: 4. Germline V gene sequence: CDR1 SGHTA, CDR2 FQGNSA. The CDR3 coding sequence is TGTGCCAGCAGCTTAGAGTACAGGGGAACAGATACGCAGTATTTT. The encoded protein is CASSLEYRGTDTQYF.

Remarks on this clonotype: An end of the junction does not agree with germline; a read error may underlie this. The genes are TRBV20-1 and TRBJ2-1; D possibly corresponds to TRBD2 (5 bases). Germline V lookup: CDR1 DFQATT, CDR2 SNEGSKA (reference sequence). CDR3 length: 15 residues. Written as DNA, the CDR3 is TGCAGTGCTAGACTACCTTCTAGCTCCTGCAATGAGCAGTTCTTC. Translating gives CSARLPSSSCNEQFF.

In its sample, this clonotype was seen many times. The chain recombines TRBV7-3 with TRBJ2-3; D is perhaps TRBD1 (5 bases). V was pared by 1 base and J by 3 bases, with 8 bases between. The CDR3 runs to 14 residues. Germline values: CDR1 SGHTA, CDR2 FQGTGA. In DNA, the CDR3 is TGTGCCAGCAGCTTAATTCAGGGAACAGATACGCAGTATTTT. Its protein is CASSLIQGTDTQYF.

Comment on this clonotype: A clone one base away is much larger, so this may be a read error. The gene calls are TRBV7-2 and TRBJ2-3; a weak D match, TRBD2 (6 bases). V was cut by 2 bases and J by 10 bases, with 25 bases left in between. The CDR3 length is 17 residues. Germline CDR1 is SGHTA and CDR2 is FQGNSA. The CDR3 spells CASSLPLPPGLKRSQYF. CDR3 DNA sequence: TGTGCCAGCAGCTTACCCCTGCCTCCGGGACTCAAAAGATCGCAGTATTTT.

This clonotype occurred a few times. CDR3 coding DNA: TGTGCCAGCTCACCCCGGACAGGGTCTATAAACGAGCAGTACTTC. Its translation is CASSPRTGSINEQYF. V usage is TRBV18 and J usage is TRBJ2-7; 8 bases line up with TRBD1. The CDR3 is 15 amino acids. V was pared by 3 bases and J by 5 bases, with 9 bases of the junction left unmatched. Germline lookup yields CDR1 KGHSH and CDR2 LQKENI.

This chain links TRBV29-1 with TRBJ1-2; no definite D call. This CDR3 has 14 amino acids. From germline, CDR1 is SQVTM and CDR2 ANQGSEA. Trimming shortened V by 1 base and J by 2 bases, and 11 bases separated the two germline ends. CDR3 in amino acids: CSVEASVPNYGYTF. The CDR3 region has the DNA TGCAGCGTTGAAGCGTCGGTCCCCAACTATGGCTACACCTTC.

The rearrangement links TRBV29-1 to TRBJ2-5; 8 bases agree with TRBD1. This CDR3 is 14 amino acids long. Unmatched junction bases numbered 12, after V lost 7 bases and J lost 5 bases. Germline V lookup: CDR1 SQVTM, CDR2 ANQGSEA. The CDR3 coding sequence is TGCAGCGGTGGGGACAGGTCAAAAGGGGAGACCCAGTACTTC. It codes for CSGGDRSKGETQYF.

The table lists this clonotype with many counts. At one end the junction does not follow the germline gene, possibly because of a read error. This CDR3 reads CASREAGGPSYNEQFF. CDR3 nucleotide sequence: TGTGCCAGCAGAGAAGCGGGAGGGCCCAGCTACAATGAGCAGTTCTTC. V usage is TRBV6-1 and J usage is TRBJ2-1, with 10 bases matching TRBD2. CDR1 is MNHNS, CDR2 SASEGT, per germline. The CDR3 length is 16 residues.

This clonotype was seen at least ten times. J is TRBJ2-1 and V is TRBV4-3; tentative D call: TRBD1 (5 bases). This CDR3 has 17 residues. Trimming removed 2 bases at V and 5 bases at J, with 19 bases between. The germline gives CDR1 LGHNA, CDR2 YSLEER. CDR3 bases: TGCGCCAGCAGCCAACAGATCCCCGGCGACAGTAACAATGAGCAGTTCTTC. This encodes CASSQQIPGDSNNEQFF.

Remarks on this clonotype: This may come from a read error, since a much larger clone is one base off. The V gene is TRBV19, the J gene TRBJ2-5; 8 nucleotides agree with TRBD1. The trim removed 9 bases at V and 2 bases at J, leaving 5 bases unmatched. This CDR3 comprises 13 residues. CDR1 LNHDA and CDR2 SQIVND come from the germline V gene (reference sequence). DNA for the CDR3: TGTGCCAGCATCCGGACAGGGCAAGAGACCCAGTACTTC. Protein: CASIRTGQETQYF.

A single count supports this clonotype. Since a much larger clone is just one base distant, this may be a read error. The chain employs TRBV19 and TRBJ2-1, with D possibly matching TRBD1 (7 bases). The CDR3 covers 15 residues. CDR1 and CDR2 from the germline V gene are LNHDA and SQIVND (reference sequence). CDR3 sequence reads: CASSTQGDSYNEKFF. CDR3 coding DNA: TGTGCCAGTAGTACCCAGGGGGACTCCTACAATGAGAAGTTCTTC.

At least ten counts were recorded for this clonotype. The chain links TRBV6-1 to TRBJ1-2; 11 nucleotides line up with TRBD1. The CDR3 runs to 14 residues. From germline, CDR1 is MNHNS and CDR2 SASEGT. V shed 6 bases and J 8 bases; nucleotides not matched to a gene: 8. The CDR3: CASSPGQGAPGYTF. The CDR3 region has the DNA TGTGCCAGCAGCCCCGGACAGGGGGCGCCCGGCTACACCTTC.

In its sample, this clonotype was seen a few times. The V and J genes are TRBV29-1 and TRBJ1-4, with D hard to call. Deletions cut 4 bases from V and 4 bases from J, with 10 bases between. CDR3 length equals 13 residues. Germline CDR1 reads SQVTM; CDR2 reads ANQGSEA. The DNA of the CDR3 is TGCAGCGTTGTAGGGAGGGATAATGAAAAACTGTTTTTT. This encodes CSVVGRDNEKLFF.

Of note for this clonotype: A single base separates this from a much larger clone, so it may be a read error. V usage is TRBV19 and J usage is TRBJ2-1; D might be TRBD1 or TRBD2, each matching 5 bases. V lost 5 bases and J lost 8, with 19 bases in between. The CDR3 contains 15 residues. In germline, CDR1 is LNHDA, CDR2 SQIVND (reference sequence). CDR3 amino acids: CASSSPGSGQDEQFF. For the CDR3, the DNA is TGTGCCAGTAGTTCTCCAGGGAGTGGGCAGGATGAGCAGTTCTTC. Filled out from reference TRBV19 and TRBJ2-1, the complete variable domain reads DGGITQSPKYLFRKEGQNVTLSCEQNLNHDAMYWYRQDPGQGLRLIYYSQIVNDFQKGDIAEGYSVSREKKESFPLTVTSAQKNPTAFYLCASSSPGSGQDEQFFGPGTRLTVL.